This entry describes one T cell receptor beta chain. Its specificity is not known. TCRdb re-called the RT-PCR reads through MiXCR, storing one row per CDR3 protein. Here the sample spans hundreds of thousands of distinct CDR3 sequences, around 8% being singletons. The sample comes from a study of response to subunit inactivated influenza vaccine. General study points: Authors suggested each seasonal flu vaccination may recruit only limited numbers of new T cells.

Source: PBMCs from blood, taken about 24 months after vaccination. The TCR originated in a man aged 50-75 years who received an inactivated influenza vaccine.

CDR3 sequence (DNA): TGTGCCAGCAGCCAGAGCAGGGAAGGCTATGGCTACACCTTC. Translation: CASSQSREGYGYTF. The V call is TRBV4-2, the J call TRBJ1-2; D may be TRBD1 (5 bases). V dropped 3 bases and J dropped 4 bases, with 12 bases sitting between them. Per the germline V gene, CDR1 is LGHNA and CDR2 is YNFKEQ. The CDR3 sequence is 14 residues long.